This T cell receptor (beta chain) emerged from a study of blood T cell repertoires in COVID-19. This CDR3 spans 13 amino acids. With 2 bases removed from V and 1 base from J, the gap between germline ends came to 3 bases. Germline assignment: CDR1 ENHRY and CDR2 SYGVKD. Per the original data handling: Amplification of reference gene primers provided the estimated nucleated cell counts. Here immunoSEQ multiplex PCR was the method, and the copy in TCRdb shows in-frame clones only, minus some. The V and J calls and the clone size are those of that table, but D and trimming were determined from the DNA. The data show a few hundred thousand clones, around 88% seen once.

This chain links TRBV10-3 with TRBJ2-1, with no clear D. Sequencing was performed on peripheral blood. The source is a woman in her 30s who had recovered from COVID-19. CDR3 DNA sequence: TGTGCCATCAGTGAGACATCCTACAATGAGCAGTTCTTC. This sequence encodes CAISETSYNEQFF.